This T cell receptor (beta chain) originates from a study of cytotoxic CD8 clonotypes in ibrutinib-treated CLL. Method: immunoSEQ multiplex PCR; TCRdb's copy keeps in-frame clones and lacks some. The data contain 250,000 to 350,000 clones, less than 85% of them singletons. V lost 1 base, J lost 5 bases, and 11 bases lay in between. Germline CDR1 MGHRA, CDR2 YSYEKL. The CDR3 loop spans 15 amino acids. Library input was around 2.1 micrograms of DNA from cryopreserved PBMCs. The chain is built from TRBV4-1 and TRBJ2-2; unclear D gene. The sequence came from a human donor with chronic lymphocytic leukemia. The sample was PBMCs, taken at disease progression, from a patient treated with ibrutinib. CDR3 loop: CASSQVQWGTGELFF. CDR3 coding DNA: TGCGCCAGCAGCCAAGTACAGTGGGGTACCGGGGAGCTGTTTTTT.